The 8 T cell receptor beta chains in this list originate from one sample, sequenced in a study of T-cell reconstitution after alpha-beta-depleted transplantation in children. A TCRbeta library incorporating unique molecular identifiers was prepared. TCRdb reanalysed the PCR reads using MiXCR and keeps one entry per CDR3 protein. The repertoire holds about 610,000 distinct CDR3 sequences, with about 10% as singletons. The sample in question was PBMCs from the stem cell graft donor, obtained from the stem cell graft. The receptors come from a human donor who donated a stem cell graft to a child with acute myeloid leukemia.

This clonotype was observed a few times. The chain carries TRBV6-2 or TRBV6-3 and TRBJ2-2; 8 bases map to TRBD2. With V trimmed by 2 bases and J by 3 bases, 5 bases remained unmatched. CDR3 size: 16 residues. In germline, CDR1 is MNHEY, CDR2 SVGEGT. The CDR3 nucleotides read TGTGCCAGCAGTTACCGGCGAGCGGGAGACACCGGGGAGCTGTTTTTT. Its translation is CASSYRRAGDTGELFF.

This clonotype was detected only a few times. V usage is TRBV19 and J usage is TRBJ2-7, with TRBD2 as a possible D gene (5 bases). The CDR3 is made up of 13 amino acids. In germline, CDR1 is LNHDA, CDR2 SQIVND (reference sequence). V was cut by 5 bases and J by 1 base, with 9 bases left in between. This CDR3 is CASSRDQSYEQYF. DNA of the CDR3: TGTGCCAGTAGTCGGGATCAATCCTACGAGCAGTACTTC. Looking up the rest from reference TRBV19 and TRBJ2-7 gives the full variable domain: DGGITQSPKYLFRKEGQNVTLSCEQNLNHDAMYWYRQDPGQGLRLIYYSQIVNDFQKGDIAEGYSVSREKKESFPLTVTSAQKNPTAFYLCASSRDQSYEQYFGPGTRLTVT.

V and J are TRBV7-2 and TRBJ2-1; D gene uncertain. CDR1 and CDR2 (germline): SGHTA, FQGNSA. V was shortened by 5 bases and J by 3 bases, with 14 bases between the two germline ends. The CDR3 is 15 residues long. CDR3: CASSPRPSDYNEQFF. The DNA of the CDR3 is TGTGCCAGCAGCCCACGGCCCTCGGACTACAATGAGCAGTTCTTC. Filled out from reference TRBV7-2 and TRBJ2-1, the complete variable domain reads GAGVSQSPSNKVTEKGKDVELRCDPISGHTALYWYRQSLGQGLEFLIYFQGNSAPDKSGLPSDRFSAERTGGSVSTLTIQRTQQEDSAVYLCASSPRPSDYNEQFFGPGTRLTVL.

CDR3 nucleotides: TGTGCCAGTAGTATAGGCACGCGGACTAGAACTTTCTTC. It specifies CASSIGTRTRTFF. The chain joins TRBV19 to TRBJ2-1, with 7 bases that match TRBD2. Germline V gives CDR1 LNHDA, CDR2 SQIVND (reference sequence). V was clipped by 1 base and J by 16 bases; unmatched bases: 10. This CDR3 has 13 amino acids.

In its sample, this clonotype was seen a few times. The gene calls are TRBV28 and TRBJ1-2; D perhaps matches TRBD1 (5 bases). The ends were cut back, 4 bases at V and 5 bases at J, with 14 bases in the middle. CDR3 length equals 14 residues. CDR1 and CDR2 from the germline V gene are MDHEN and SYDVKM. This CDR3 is CASSSRGGDYGYTF. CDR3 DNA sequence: TGTGCCAGCAGTTCTAGGGGCGGAGATTATGGCTACACCTTC.

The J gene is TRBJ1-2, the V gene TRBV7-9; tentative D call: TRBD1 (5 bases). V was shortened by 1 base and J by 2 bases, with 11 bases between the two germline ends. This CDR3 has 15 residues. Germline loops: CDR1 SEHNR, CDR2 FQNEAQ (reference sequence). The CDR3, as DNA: TGTGCCAGCAGCTTAGAGGCGGAGGGGAACTATGGCTACACCTTC. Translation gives CASSLEAEGNYGYTF.

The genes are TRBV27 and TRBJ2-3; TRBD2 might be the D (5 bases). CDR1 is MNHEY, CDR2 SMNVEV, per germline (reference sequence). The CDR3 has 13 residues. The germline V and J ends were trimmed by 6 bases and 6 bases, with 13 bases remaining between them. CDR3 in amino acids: CASRKASGDTQYF. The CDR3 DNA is TGTGCCAGCAGAAAGGCTTCGGGGGATACGCAGTATTTT.

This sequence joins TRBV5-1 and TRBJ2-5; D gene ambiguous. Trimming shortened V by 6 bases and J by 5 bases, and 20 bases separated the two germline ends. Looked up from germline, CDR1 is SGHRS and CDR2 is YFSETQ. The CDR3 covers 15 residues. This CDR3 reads CASTKILDAVETQYF. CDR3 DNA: TGCGCCAGCACCAAGATCCTAGACGCGGTGGAGACCCAGTACTTC.